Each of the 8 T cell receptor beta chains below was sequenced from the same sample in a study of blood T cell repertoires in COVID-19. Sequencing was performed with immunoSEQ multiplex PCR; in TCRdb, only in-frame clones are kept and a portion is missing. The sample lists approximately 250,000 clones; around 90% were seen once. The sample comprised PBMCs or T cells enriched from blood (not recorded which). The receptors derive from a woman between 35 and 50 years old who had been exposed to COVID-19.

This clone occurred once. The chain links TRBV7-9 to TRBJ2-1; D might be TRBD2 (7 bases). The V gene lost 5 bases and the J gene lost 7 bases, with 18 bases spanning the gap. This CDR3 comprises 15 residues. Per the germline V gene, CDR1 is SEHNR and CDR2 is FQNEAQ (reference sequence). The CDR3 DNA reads TGTGCCAGCAGCGAACGGGGGGCGGTTGGGAATGAGCAGTTCTTC. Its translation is CASSERGAVGNEQFF.

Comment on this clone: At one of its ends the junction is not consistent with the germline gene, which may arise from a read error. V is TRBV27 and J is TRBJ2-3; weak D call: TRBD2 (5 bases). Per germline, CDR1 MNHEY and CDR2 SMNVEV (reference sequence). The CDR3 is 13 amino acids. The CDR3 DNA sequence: TGTGCCAGCAGTTTAGGGAGCAGAGATACGCAGTATTTT. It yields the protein CASSLGSRDTQYF.

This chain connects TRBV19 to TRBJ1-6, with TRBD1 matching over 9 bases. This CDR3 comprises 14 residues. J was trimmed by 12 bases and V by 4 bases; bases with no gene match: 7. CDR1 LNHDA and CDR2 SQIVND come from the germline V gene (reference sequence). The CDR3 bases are TGTGCCAGTAGTACGGAGGACAGGGGAGGACCCCTCCACTTT. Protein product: CASSTEDRGGPLHF.

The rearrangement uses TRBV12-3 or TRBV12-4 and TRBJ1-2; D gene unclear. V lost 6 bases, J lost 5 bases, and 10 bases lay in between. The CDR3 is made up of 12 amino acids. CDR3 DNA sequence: TGTGCCAGCAGGGGAGGCGGATATGGCTACACCTTC. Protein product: CASRGGGYGYTF.

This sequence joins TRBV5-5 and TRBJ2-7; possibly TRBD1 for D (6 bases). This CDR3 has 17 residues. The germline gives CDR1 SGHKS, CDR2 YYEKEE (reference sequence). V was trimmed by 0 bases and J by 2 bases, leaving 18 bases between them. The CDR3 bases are TGTGCCAGCAGCTTGGCGCAGGGGCCCTTCTCAACCTACGAGCAGTACTTC. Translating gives CASSLAQGPFSTYEQYF.

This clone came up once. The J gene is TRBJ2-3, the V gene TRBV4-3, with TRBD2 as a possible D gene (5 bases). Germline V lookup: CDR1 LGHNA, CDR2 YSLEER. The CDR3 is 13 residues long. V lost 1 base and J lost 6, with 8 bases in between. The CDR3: CASSQGSGDTQYF. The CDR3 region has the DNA TGCGCCAGCAGCCAAGGCTCGGGGGATACGCAGTATTTT.

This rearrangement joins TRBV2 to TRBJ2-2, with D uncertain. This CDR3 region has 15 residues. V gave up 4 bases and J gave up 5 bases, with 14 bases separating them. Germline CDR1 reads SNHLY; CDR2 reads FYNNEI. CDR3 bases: TGTGCCAGCAGTGCGGGTTGGATGAGAACCGGGGAGCTGTTTTTT. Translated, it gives CASSAGWMRTGELFF.

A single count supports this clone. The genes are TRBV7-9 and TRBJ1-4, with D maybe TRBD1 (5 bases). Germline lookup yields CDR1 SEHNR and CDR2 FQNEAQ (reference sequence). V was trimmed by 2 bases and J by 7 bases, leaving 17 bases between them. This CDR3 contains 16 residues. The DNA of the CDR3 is TGTGCCAGCAGCTTACCACTAGACGTGGGGGGTGAAAAACTGTTTTTT. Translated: CASSLPLDVGGEKLFF.